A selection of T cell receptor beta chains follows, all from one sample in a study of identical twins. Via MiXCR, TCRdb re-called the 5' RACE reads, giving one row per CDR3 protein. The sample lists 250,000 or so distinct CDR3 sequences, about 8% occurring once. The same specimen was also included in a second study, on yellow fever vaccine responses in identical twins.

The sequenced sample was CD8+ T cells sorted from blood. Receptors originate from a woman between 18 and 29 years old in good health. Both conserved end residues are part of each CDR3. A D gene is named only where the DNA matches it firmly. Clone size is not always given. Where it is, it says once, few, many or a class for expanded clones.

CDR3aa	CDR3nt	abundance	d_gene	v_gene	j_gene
CCARDLSGREYTGELFF	TGCTGCGCTAGAGATCTTAGCGGGAGGGAATACACCGGGGAGCTGTTTTTT	once	TRBD2	TRBV20-1	TRBJ2-2
CASSYRDSPETQYF	TGTGCCAGCAGCTACCGGGACTCGCCCGAGACCCAGTACTTC	NA	NA	TRBV7-9	TRBJ2-5
CASSLTEDNEQYF	TGTGCCAGCAGCTTAACTGAGGACAACGAGCAGTACTTC	few	NA	TRBV7-9	TRBJ2-7
CASRTDRVAAKNIQYF	TGTGCCAGCAGAACTGACAGGGTAGCGGCCAAAAACATTCAGTACTTC	many	TRBD1	TRBV28	TRBJ2-4
CASSPSAVPSTDTQYF	TGTGCCAGCAGCCCATCAGCGGTTCCTAGCACAGATACGCAGTATTTT	few	NA	TRBV9	TRBJ2-3
CSTGRLGQETQYF	TGCAGCACCGGCCGGTTGGGCCAAGAGACCCAGTACTTC	many	NA	TRBV29-1	TRBJ2-5
CASSYRSMNTEAFF	TGTGCCAGCAGTTATAGGAGCATGAACACTGAAGCTTTCTTT	few	NA	TRBV5-6	TRBJ1-1
CSVEGRDSNNEQFF	TGCAGCGTTGAAGGCCGGGACAGCAACAATGAGCAGTTCTTC	many	TRBD1	TRBV29-1	TRBJ2-1
CATSLGGAPYEQYF	TGTGCCACCTCCCTGGGAGGGGCCCCTTACGAGCAGTACTTC	NA	TRBD2	TRBV28	TRBJ2-7
CASSPAHGVTEYDSTEAFF	TGTGCCAGCAGCCCTGCCCACGGGGTTACCGAATATGATAGCACTGAAGCTTTCTTT	many	NA	TRBV28	TRBJ1-1
CASKPLAGSYNEQFF	TGTGCCAGCAAACCACTAGCGGGATCCTACAATGAGCAGTTCTTC	many	TRBD2	TRBV28	TRBJ2-1
CASSTGRTSGANVLTF	TGTGCCAGCAGCACCGGACGCACCTCTGGGGCCAACGTCCTGACTTTC	NA	NA	TRBV7-6	TRBJ2-6
CATSDLGQGYNEQFF	TGTGCCACCAGTGATTTAGGCCAGGGGTATAATGAGCAGTTCTTC	few	NA	TRBV24-1	TRBJ2-1
CASSESEYEQYF	TGTGCCAGCAGTGAAAGTGAGTACGAGCAGTACTTC	few	NA	TRBV2	TRBJ2-7
CASSYDGTNEQYF	TGTGCCAGCAGTTACGACGGGACAAACGAGCAGTACTTC	many	NA	TRBV6-2/TRBV6-3	TRBJ2-7
CSARPLAGGVNEQFF	TGCAGTGCTAGACCATTAGCGGGGGGGGTTAATGAGCAGTTCTTC	NA	TRBD2	TRBV20-1	TRBJ2-1
CASGGQGLQETQYF	TGTGCCAGCGGGGGACAGGGCCTCCAAGAGACCCAGTACTTC	NA	TRBD1	TRBV7-9	TRBJ2-5
CSVCDWDSYEQYF	TGCAGCGTTTGTGACTGGGACTCCTACGAGCAGTACTTC	many	NA	TRBV29-1	TRBJ2-7
CASSQDQDRGAETQYF	TGTGCCAGCAGCCAAGATCAAGACAGGGGTGCAGAGACCCAGTACTTC	NA	TRBD1	TRBV4-2	TRBJ2-5
CASSFGLKLYEQYF	TGTGCCAGCAGTTTCGGACTTAAACTGTACGAGCAGTACTTC	many	NA	TRBV27	TRBJ2-7
CASSLARYRTKNIQYF	TGCGCCAGCAGCCTGGCGCGGTACAGGACCAAAAACATTCAGTACTTC	many	NA	TRBV5-1	TRBJ2-4
CAISGGLVETQYF	TGTGCCATCAGTGGGGGACTAGTCGAGACCCAGTACTTC	many	TRBD2	TRBV10-3	TRBJ2-5
CASSLSRTSGTYEQYF	TGTGCCAGCAGTTTATCGCGGACTAGCGGGACCTACGAGCAGTACTTC	few	TRBD2	TRBV28	TRBJ2-7
CASSSRTGFTGELFF	TGTGCCAGCAGTTCCAGGACAGGGTTCACCGGGGAGCTGTTTTTT	NA	TRBD1	TRBV27	TRBJ2-2
CASLTRGGELFF	TGCGCCAGCCTCACCAGGGGAGGGGAGCTGTTTTTT	many	NA	TRBV5-1	TRBJ2-2
CASSSSFNGGELFF	TGTGCCAGCAGCTCCTCCTTTAACGGCGGGGAGCTGTTTTTT	many	NA	TRBV11-2	TRBJ2-2
CASSFMDTQYF	TGTGCCAGCAGTTTCATGGATACGCAGTATTTT	NA	NA	TRBV28	TRBJ2-3
CASSQDNSGRGREQFF	TGTGCCAGCAGCCAAGATAACAGCGGGAGGGGACGTGAGCAGTTCTTC	few	TRBD2	TRBV14	TRBJ2-1
CASRPRGANTGELFF	TGTGCCAGCAGGCCCCGGGGGGCGAACACCGGGGAGCTGTTTTTT	NA	TRBD2	TRBV6-1	TRBJ2-2
CSAEQASSYEQYF	TGCAGTGCTGAACAGGCGAGCTCCTACGAGCAGTACTTC	many	NA	TRBV20-1	TRBJ2-7
CASSVPFTLYIEYF	TGTGCCAGCAGCGTACCTTTTACCCTCTATATAGAGTACTTC	many	NA	TRBV9	TRBJ2-7
CASSSLRSLSYEQYF	TGTGCCAGCAGTTCGCTCAGGAGTCTTTCCTACGAGCAGTACTTC	NA	NA	TRBV27	TRBJ2-7
CASSLGQGVGTQYF	TGTGCCAGCAGCTTAGGACAGGGTGTTGGGACCCAGTACTTC	few	TRBD1	TRBV11-3	TRBJ2-5
CATSDRNEQFF	TGTGCCACCAGTGATCGAAATGAGCAGTTCTTC	NA	NA	TRBV24-1	TRBJ2-1
CASSTEVQQNIQYF	TGTGCCAGCAGCACCGAGGTTCAGCAAAACATTCAGTACTTC	few	NA	TRBV21-1	TRBJ2-4
CASSPNPSGSSDEQFF	TGCGCCAGCAGCCCAAACCCTAGCGGGAGTAGCGATGAGCAGTTCTTC	few	TRBD2	TRBV4-3	TRBJ2-1
CSARDPPLGVEQYF	TGCAGTGCTAGAGATCCCCCCCTGGGAGTTGAGCAGTACTTC	many	NA	TRBV20-1	TRBJ2-7
CASSSPGQGTEAFF	TGTGCCAGCAGTTCGCCGGGACAGGGGACTGAAGCTTTCTTT	NA	TRBD1	TRBV28	TRBJ1-1
CSTSGDYNEQFF	TGCAGCACTTCTGGCGACTACAATGAGCAGTTCTTC	few	NA	TRBV29-1	TRBJ2-1
CASSAAESTYNEQFF	TGTGCCAGCAGCGCGGCCGAATCTACCTACAATGAGCAGTTCTTC	few	NA	TRBV7-9	TRBJ2-1
CASSLSDSGYEQYF	TGTGCCAGCAGCTTGAGTGATAGCGGCTACGAGCAGTACTTC	many	NA	TRBV7-9	TRBJ2-7
CASRTKSGSNRPQYF	TGTGCCAGCAGAACGAAATCGGGGTCCAATAGGCCCCAGTACTTC	many	NA	TRBV21-1	TRBJ2-5
CASTMGGVLTEAFF	TGTGCCAGTACCATGGGGGGTGTGCTCACTGAAGCTTTCTTT	NA	NA	TRBV19	TRBJ1-1
CASSPRGRDTQYF	TGTGCCAGCAGCCCGAGAGGGAGAGATACGCAGTATTTT	few	NA	TRBV14	TRBJ2-3